This TCR beta chain was identified in a study of cytomegalovirus exposure and HLA in healthy donors. Looked up from germline, CDR1 is LGHNA and CDR2 is YNFKEQ. With V trimmed by 1 base and J by 2 bases, 9 bases remained unmatched. CDR3 length equals 19 residues. Points from the study as a whole: Researchers reportedly found TCR beta sequences accurately predicted most subjects' HLA-A and HLA-B alleles. The study designated 150 or so TCR beta chains cytomegalovirus-associated. Reports showed the classifier diagnosing cytomegalovirus status with high specificity and sensitivity.

On this clone itself: What it recognizes is unknown.

The PCR had 60 Vbeta and 13 Jbeta primers. Produced via immunoSEQ multiplex PCR; TCRdb's table is partial and in-frame only. The sample contains some 150,000 clones, about 60% of which appear only once. The clonotype was recovered from a woman aged 55-70 years in good health and CMV-seropositive. Sequenced sample: PBMCs. This chain links TRBV4-2 with TRBJ2-6; 9 bases line up with TRBD2. The CDR3 is CASSQAVGLAMTGANVLTF. The CDR3 DNA reads as TGTGCCAGCAGCCAAGCAGTCGGACTAGCGATGACTGGGGCCAACGTCCTGACTTTC.